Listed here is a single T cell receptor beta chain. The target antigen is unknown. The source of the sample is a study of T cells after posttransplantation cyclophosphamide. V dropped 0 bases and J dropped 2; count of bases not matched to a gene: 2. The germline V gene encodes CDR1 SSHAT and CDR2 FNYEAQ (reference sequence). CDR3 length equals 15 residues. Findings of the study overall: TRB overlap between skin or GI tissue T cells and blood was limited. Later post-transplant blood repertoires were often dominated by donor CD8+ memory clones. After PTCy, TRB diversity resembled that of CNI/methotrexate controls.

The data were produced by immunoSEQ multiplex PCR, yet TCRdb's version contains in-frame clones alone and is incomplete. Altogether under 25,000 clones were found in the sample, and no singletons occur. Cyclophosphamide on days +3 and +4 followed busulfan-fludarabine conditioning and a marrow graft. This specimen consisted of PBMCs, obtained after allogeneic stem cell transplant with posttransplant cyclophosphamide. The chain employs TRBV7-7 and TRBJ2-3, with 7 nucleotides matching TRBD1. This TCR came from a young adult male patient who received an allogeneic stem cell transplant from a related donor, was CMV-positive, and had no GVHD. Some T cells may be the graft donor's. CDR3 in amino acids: CASSLADRDTDTQYF. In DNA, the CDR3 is TGTGCCAGCAGCTTAGCAGACAGGGACACAGATACGCAGTATTTT.